The text below deals with one T cell receptor beta chain. Its target is not known. Other DNA sequences in the sample encode the same CDR3. This CDR3 has 15 residues. The germline CDR1 and CDR2 sequences are LNHDA and SQIVND (reference sequence). Trimming removed 3 bases from V and 2 bases from J; junction bases left unmatched: 3. The data stem from a study of shared clonotypes between healthy human individuals. Overall study context: Participating donors consisted of two women and a few men aged 18 to 49. Study conclusions and caveats: Represented diversity (both genetic and exposure-history) was limited by the small number of donors.

Researchers partitioned CD4+ cells into CD45RA+ naive and CD45RA-negative memory subsets. Assay used: immunoSEQ multiplex PCR; TCRdb lists only in-frame clones, some missing. The table lists around 1.6 million clones, nearly 99% of them singletons. What was sequenced was naive CD4+ T cells sorted from blood. Subset described: CD45RA+ positively selected. The chain couples TRBV19 to TRBJ2-2; TRBD2 matches 7 bases. This sequence was found in a man in his thirties or forties in good health. The CDR3 loop reads CASSILAGNTGELFF. The CDR3 DNA follows: TGTGCCAGTAGTATTTTAGCGGGTAACACCGGGGAGCTGTTTTTT.